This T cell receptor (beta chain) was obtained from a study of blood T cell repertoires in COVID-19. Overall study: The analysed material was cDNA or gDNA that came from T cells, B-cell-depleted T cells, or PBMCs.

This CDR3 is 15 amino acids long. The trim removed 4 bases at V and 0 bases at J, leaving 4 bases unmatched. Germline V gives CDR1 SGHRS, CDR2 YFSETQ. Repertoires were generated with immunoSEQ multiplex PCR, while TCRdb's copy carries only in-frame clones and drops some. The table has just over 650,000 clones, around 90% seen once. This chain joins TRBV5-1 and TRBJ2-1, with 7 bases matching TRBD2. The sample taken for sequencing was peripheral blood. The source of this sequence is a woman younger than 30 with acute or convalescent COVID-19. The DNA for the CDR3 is TGCGCCAGCAGCCGCTCGGGGGGCTCCTACAATGAGCAGTTCTTC. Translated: CASSRSGGSYNEQFF. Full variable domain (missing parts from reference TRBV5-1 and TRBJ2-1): KAGVTQTPRYLIKTRGQQVTLSCSPISGHRSVSWYQQTPGQGLQFLFEYFSETQRNKGNFPGRFSGRQFSNSRSEMNVSTLELGDSALYLCASSRSGGSYNEQFFGPGTRLTVL.